This TCR beta chain was recorded in a study of blood T cell repertoires in COVID-19. Study-wide background: T cells, B-cell-depleted T cells, or PBMCs supplied cDNA or gDNA.

The V gene lost 3 bases and the J gene lost 3 bases, with 15 bases spanning the gap. The length of the CDR3 is 15 residues. Germline V gene data show CDR1 as SGHTA and CDR2 as FQGTGA. In the original analysis: The authors estimated nucleated cell counts from reference gene primer amplification. Profiled with immunoSEQ multiplex PCR; TCRdb holds only in-frame clones, not every one. The V and J calls and clone size are taken from that table; D and trimming were inferred from the DNA. The sample shows 110,000 to 150,000 clones, more than 70% of them seen only once. Sequencing input: peripheral blood. This sequence joins TRBV7-3 and TRBJ2-7; D is uncertain. This clonotype was obtained from a woman between 45 and 60 years old with acute or convalescent COVID-19. In DNA, the CDR3 is TGTGCCAGCAGCTTGGCCCCACAGTCGTTCTACGAGCAGTACTTC. Amino acid sequence: CASSLAPQSFYEQYF.